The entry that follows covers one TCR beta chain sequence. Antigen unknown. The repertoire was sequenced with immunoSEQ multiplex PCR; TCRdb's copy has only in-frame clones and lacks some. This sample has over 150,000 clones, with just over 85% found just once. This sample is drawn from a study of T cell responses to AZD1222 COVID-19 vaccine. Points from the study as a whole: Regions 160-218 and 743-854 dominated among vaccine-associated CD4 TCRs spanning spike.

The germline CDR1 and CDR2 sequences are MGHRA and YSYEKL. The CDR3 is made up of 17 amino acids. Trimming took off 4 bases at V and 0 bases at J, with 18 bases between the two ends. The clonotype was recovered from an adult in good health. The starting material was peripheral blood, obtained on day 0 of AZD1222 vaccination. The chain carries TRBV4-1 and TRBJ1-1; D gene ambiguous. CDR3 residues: CASSPLTLRSLNTEAFF. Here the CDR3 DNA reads TGCGCCAGCAGCCCATTGACGCTACGCAGCCTGAACACTGAAGCTTTCTTT.